Listed below are T cell receptor beta chains from one sample, sequenced in a study of cytomegalovirus exposure and HLA in healthy donors. Libraries were prepared by immunoSEQ multiplex PCR; TCRdb keeps only in-frame clonotypes and omits some of them. Of some 120,000 clones listed, about 74% are singletons. Sequencing input: PBMCs. The receptor source for this set is a woman aged 45-60 years in good health and CMV-seropositive. Each CDR3 is given with its conserved first and last residue. D genes are given only for firm matches. A clone size is listed for some rows: how often the clone was seen (once, few, many), or a class if it is expanded.

TRBJ2-5 TRBV2 NA TRBD2 TGTGCCAGCAGTGGACTAGCGGGGGATCAAGAGACCCAGTACTTC CASSGLAGDQETQYF
TRBJ2-7 TRBV2 NA NA TGTGCCAGCAGACTACAGGGAACCCCTAGGAACGAGCAGTACTTC CASRLQGTPRNEQYF
TRBJ2-1 TRBV7-6 NA NA TGTGCCAGCAGCTTAGCGGGGGGAACCTACAATGAGCAGTTCTTC CASSLAGGTYNEQFF
TRBJ2-1 TRBV4-2 NA NA TGTGCCAGCAGCCTAAACACGGGGGTTGGCAATGAGCAGTTCTTC CASSLNTGVGNEQFF
TRBJ2-2 TRBV2 few TRBD1 TGTGCCAGCAGTGATGTGGGACAGCCGACCGCGAACACCGGGGAGCTGTTTTTT CASSDVGQPTANTGELFF
TRBJ2-1 TRBV4-1 NA TRBD2 TGCGCCAGCAGCCAAGGATCGCTAGCGGGGGGAAGGAATGAGCAGTTCTTC CASSQGSLAGGRNEQFF
TRBJ1-1 TRBV2 NA NA TGTGCCAGCAGTGAACAGGGGAGCACTGAAGCTTTCTTT CASSEQGSTEAFF
TRBJ1-2 TRBV7-8 NA NA TGTGCCAGCAGCTTAGCCAGCTATGGCTACACCTTC CASSLASYGYTF
TRBJ2-3 TRBV5-6 NA NA TGTGCCAGCAGCTTGACAGTTATCACAGATACGCAGTATTTT CASSLTVITDTQYF
TRBJ1-6 TRBV6-1 NA NA TGTGCCAGCAGCTCTAGGCCTTCACCCCTCCACTTT CASSSRPSPLHF
TRBJ1-2 TRBV5-6 NA NA TGTGCCAGCAGCCCGATGTCGGGGGGCGCGTGGGGCTACACCTTC CASSPMSGGAWGYTF
TRBJ2-3 TRBV9 NA TRBD2 TGTGCCAGCAGCTCCGGGACTAGCGGGGGGTTGGGCCCAGATACGCAGTATTTT CASSSGTSGGLGPDTQYF
TRBJ1-1 TRBV7-6 NA NA TGTGCCAGCAGTTCAGACGGGTCCGGGGGCACTGAAGCTTTCTTT CASSSDGSGGTEAFF
TRBJ2-5 TRBV6-1 NA TRBD2 TGTGCCAGCAGATTAGCGGGGGGGCAAGAGACCCAGTACTTC CASRLAGGQETQYF
TRBJ2-1 TRBV11-3 NA TRBD2 TGTGCCAGCGCGACCGGGACTAGCGCACTCTCAGGGTACAATGAGCAGTTCTTC CASATGTSALSGYNEQFF
TRBJ2-3 TRBV29-1 NA TRBD1 TGCAGCGTTGAAAAGGATAGACAGGGATCAGATACGCAGTATTTT CSVEKDRQGSDTQYF
TRBJ1-3 TRBV9 few NA TGTGCCAGCAACCGGGACTCCAAGAGGCGTGGAAACACCATATATTTT CASNRDSKRRGNTIYF
TRBJ1-5 TRBV4-1 few NA TGCGCCAGCAGCCAAGCACGGGGGTTTGGGGAGAGGGTTAATCAGCCCCAGCATTTT CASSQARGFGERVNQPQHF